A selection of T cell receptor beta chains follows, all from one sample in a study of CD8 T cells in ankylosing spondylitis. Each CDR3 protein is one row after TCRdb ran MiXCR on the 5' RACE reads. The data contain 800,000 to 900,000 distinct CDR3 sequences, 10% to 15% of them singletons. Sequenced: blood, either unsorted or a sorted T cell fraction (not recorded which). The receptors here all came from a male donor with ankylosing spondylitis. The CDR3 runs from the conserved cysteine through the conserved F or W. A D gene is named only where the DNA matches it firmly. Only some rows state a clone size, as once, few, many or a class for expanded clones.

CDR3 protein,CDR3 DNA,J gene,V gene,D gene,clone size
CASSLGLALITDTQYF,TGCGCCAGCAGCCTCGGACTAGCCCTTATCACAGATACGCAGTATTTT,TRBJ2-3,TRBV5-1,TRBD2,.
CASSPRPEGWTEAFF,TGTGCCAGCAGTCCCCGACCGGAGGGATGGACTGAAGCTTTCTTT,TRBJ1-1,TRBV27,.,few
CASSLRGSRIYGEQFF,TGTGCCAGCAGCTTGAGGGGTAGTAGGATTTACGGGGAGCAGTTCTTC,TRBJ2-1,TRBV5-8,.,.
CSAAGTANTGELFF,TGCAGTGCTGCCGGGACAGCGAACACCGGGGAGCTGTTTTTT,TRBJ2-2,TRBV20-1,TRBD1,many
CSALLASSYNEQFF,TGCAGTGCTTTACTAGCGAGCTCCTACAATGAGCAGTTCTTC,TRBJ2-1,TRBV20-1,TRBD2,many
CASSRSGRLNSPLHF,TGTGCCAGCAGTCGCAGCGGACGGTTGAATTCACCCCTCCACTTT,TRBJ1-6,TRBV6-1,.,few
CSARDYGNFYGYTF,TGCAGTGCTAGAGATTACGGGAACTTCTATGGCTACACCTTC,TRBJ1-2,TRBV20-1,.,many
CASSLDNRGTYEQYF,TGTGCCAGCAGCTTAGATAACAGGGGAACCTACGAGCAGTACTTC,TRBJ2-7,TRBV7-6,TRBD1,many
CASSFDQGQRREAFF,TGTGCCAGCAGCTTTGATCAGGGTCAGCGAAGAGAAGCTTTCTTT,TRBJ1-1,TRBV7-9,.,.
CASSLAGAKNIQYF,TGTGCCAGCAGTTTAGCGGGAGCCAAAAACATTCAGTACTTC,TRBJ2-4,TRBV25-1,TRBD2,many
CASSSRPTGEDEKLFF,TGCGCCAGCAGCTCGCGTCCGACGGGCGAGGATGAAAAACTGTTTTTT,TRBJ1-4,TRBV5-1,.,many
CSGRGTVHNEKLFF,TGCAGCGGCCGAGGGACAGTACATAATGAAAAACTGTTTTTT,TRBJ1-4,TRBV29-1,TRBD1,few
CASSLVWQANTGELFF,TGTGCCAGCAGCTTAGTGTGGCAGGCCAACACCGGGGAGCTGTTTTTT,TRBJ2-2,TRBV7-2,.,few
CASSEEDSSYNEQFF,TGCGCCAGCAGCGAGGAAGATAGCTCCTACAATGAGCAGTTCTTC,TRBJ2-1,TRBV5-1,.,.
CATRQTLNQPQHF,TGTGCCACAAGACAGACTCTCAATCAGCCCCAGCATTTT,TRBJ1-5,TRBV12-3/TRBV12-4,.,many
CSARRMSGPLAQYF,TGCAGTGCTAGAAGGATGAGCGGCCCATTGGCCCAGTACTTC,TRBJ2-5,TRBV20-1,.,.
CASSYVEINQPQHF,TGTGCCAGCAGTTACGTGGAGATAAATCAGCCCCAGCATTTT,TRBJ1-5,TRBV6-5,.,few
CSAIRLKDIQYF,TGCAGTGCCATCCGGCTCAAGGACATTCAGTACTTC,TRBJ2-4,TRBV20-1,.,few
CASSTWEGYQETQYF,TGTGCCAGCAGCACCTGGGAAGGGTACCAAGAGACCCAGTACTTC,TRBJ2-5,TRBV11-2,.,.
CASSHGSSPLHF,TGTGCCAGCAGCCACGGCAGTTCACCCCTCCACTTT,TRBJ1-6,TRBV14,.,few
CASSPGQGAINQPQHF,TGCGCCAGCAGTCCTGGACAGGGGGCTATCAATCAGCCCCAGCATTTT,TRBJ1-5,TRBV5-1,TRBD1,.
CASRTSGSTDEQFF,TGCGCCAGCCGAACTAGCGGGAGTACGGATGAGCAGTTCTTC,TRBJ2-1,TRBV5-1,TRBD2,.
CASSPRRSGPYNEQFF,TGTGCCAGCAGCCCGAGGCGAAGCGGGCCTTACAATGAGCAGTTCTTC,TRBJ2-1,TRBV7-8,.,.
CAISATSGGSYNEQFF,TGTGCCATCAGCGCGACTAGCGGAGGCTCCTACAATGAGCAGTTCTTC,TRBJ2-1,TRBV10-3,TRBD2,few
CASSTDVNTGELFF,TGTGCCAGCAGCACGGACGTAAACACCGGGGAGCTGTTTTTT,TRBJ2-2,TRBV7-2,.,many
CASSLLPHQGEQYF,TGCGCCAGCAGCCTCCTCCCACACCAAGGGGAGCAGTACTTC,TRBJ2-7,TRBV5-1,.,many
CSAPTGHTYEQYF,TGCAGTGCGCCTACCGGACACACCTACGAGCAGTACTTC,TRBJ2-7,TRBV20-1,.,few
CASSPSATSQGVTEAFF,TGTGCCAGCTCACCATCCGCGACCTCGCAAGGGGTCACTGAAGCTTTCTTT,TRBJ1-1,TRBV18,.,.
CASSFAGRAYNEQFF,TGCGCCAGCAGCTTCGCCGGGAGGGCCTACAATGAGCAGTTCTTC,TRBJ2-1,TRBV5-1,TRBD2,.
CASSDPLNEQFF,TGTGCCAGCAGCGATCCTCTAAATGAGCAGTTCTTC,TRBJ2-1,TRBV7-2,.,few
CASSHPAGTGNYGYTF,TGTGCCAGCAGCCACCCTGCCGGGACAGGGAACTATGGCTACACCTTC,TRBJ1-2,TRBV4-2,TRBD1,.
CSARDSANVLTF,TGCAGTGCTAGAGATTCGGCCAACGTCCTGACTTTC,TRBJ2-6,TRBV20-1,.,few
CASSGDPNTEAFF,TGCGCCAGCAGCGGGGATCCGAACACTGAAGCTTTCTTT,TRBJ1-1,TRBV5-1,.,few
CAWSPGTGAGELFF,TGTGCCTGGAGCCCAGGGACAGGGGCCGGGGAGCTGTTTTTT,TRBJ2-2,TRBV30,TRBD1,.
CSAGSSGPSYEQYF,TGCAGTGCTGGATCTAGCGGCCCCTCCTACGAGCAGTACTTC,TRBJ2-7,TRBV20-1,TRBD2,few
CASSRNARGNGELFF,TGTGCCAGCAGCCGCAACGCTAGGGGGAACGGGGAGCTGTTTTTT,TRBJ2-2,TRBV7-3,.,few